Below, 15 T cell receptor beta chains from the same sample are listed, as sequenced in a study of T cells after yellow fever vaccination. TCRdb re-analysed the 5' RACE reads in MiXCR, keeping a single row per CDR3 protein. The data show hundreds of thousands of distinct CDR3 sequences, 6.2% seen once. The input for sequencing was PBMCs, taken 5 days after the yellow fever booster vaccination. The receptors originated from a man aged 25 to 40 who received the YFV17D yellow fever vaccine.

A few counts support this clonotype. The genes are TRBV29-1 and TRBJ2-1; TRBD1 aligns across 9 bases. Germline assignment: CDR1 SQVTM and CDR2 ANQGSEA. V lost 6 bases, J lost 5 bases, and 8 bases stayed unmatched. The CDR3 is made up of 14 amino acids. This CDR3 reads CSVAGTGFNNEQFF. CDR3 DNA: TGCAGCGTGGCCGGGACAGGGTTTAACAATGAGCAGTTCTTC.

The sample holds a few counts of this clonotype. The chain links TRBV5-1 to TRBJ2-7; weak D call: TRBD1 (7 bases). This CDR3 is 16 amino acids long. The V and J ends lost 0 bases and 4 bases respectively, with 17 bases between them. Germline V CDR1 and CDR2: SGHRS, YFSETQ. In DNA form, the CDR3 reads TGCGCCAGCAGCTTGGCCGGGAGACAGGGTCTATACGAGCAGTACTTC. Encoded protein: CASSLAGRQGLYEQYF. The full variable domain, its missing parts supplied by reference TRBV5-1 and TRBJ2-7, is KAGVTQTPRYLIKTRGQQVTLSCSPISGHRSVSWYQQTPGQGLQFLFEYFSETQRNKGNFPGRFSGRQFSNSRSEMNVSTLELGDSALYLCASSLAGRQGLYEQYFGPGTRLTVT.

The J gene is TRBJ1-1, the V gene TRBV7-9; possible D gene TRBD1, 5 bases. V lost 0 bases, J lost 4 bases, and 12 bases lay in between. The CDR3 totals 15 residues. The germline V gene encodes CDR1 SEHNR and CDR2 FQNEAQ (reference sequence). The CDR3 loop is CASSLAPRGRTEAFF. The CDR3 coding sequence is TGTGCCAGCAGCTTAGCGCCTCGGGGACGCACTGAAGCTTTCTTT.

This chain joins TRBV20-1 and TRBJ2-1, with D uncertain. Germline V gives CDR1 DFQATT, CDR2 SNEGSKA (reference sequence). The CDR3 totals 14 residues. With 3 bases removed from V and 0 bases from J, the gap between germline ends came to 9 bases. DNA for the CDR3: TGCAGTGCTAGTATACCTAGCTCCTACAATGAGCAGTTCTTC. Translating it yields CSASIPSSYNEQFF.

J is TRBJ2-7 and V is TRBV12-3 or TRBV12-4; D gene unclear. The CDR3 contains 11 residues. V was pared by 6 bases and J by 6 bases, with 9 bases between. The CDR3 region is CASSSPVEQYF. CDR3 bases: TGTGCCAGCAGCTCTCCCGTCGAGCAGTACTTC.

This clonotype was observed many times. This sequence joins TRBV5-5 and TRBJ2-7; TRBD2 matches at 9 bases. Germline V gene data show CDR1 as SGHKS and CDR2 as YYEKEE (reference sequence). The trim removed 0 bases at V and 2 bases at J, leaving 3 bases unmatched. The CDR3 consists of 15 residues. CDR3 residues: CASSLASSGAYEQYF. In DNA form, the CDR3 reads TGTGCCAGCAGCTTGGCGTCTAGCGGGGCCTACGAGCAGTACTTC.

This clonotype was seen a few times. The chain uses TRBV7-6 and TRBJ2-5; 12 bases match TRBD2. V trimming: 1 base; J trimming: 4 bases; junction bases outside the gene matches: 4. The CDR3 extends over 16 amino acids. Germline V gene sequence: CDR1 SGHVS, CDR2 FNYEAQ. The CDR3 nucleotides read TGTGCCAGCAGCTTAGGGACTAGCGGGACGGCAGAGACCCAGTACTTC. This codes for CASSLGTSGTAETQYF. The full variable domain, completed using reference TRBV7-6 and TRBJ2-5, is GAGVSQSPRYKVTKRGQDVALRCDPISGHVSLYWYRQALGQGPEFLTYFNYEAQQDKSGLPNDRFSAERPEGSISTLTIQRTEQRDSAMYRCASSLGTSGTAETQYFGPGTRLLVL.

V usage is TRBV12-3 or TRBV12-4 and J usage is TRBJ1-2; 8 bases match TRBD1. The CDR3 runs 14 residues. V dropped 6 bases and J dropped 5; count of bases not matched to a gene: 8. The CDR3 reads CASSGQGAEYGYTF. The CDR3 DNA follows: TGTGCCAGCAGCGGCCAGGGGGCGGAATATGGCTACACCTTC.

This clonotype was seen many times. The gene calls are TRBV25-1 and TRBJ2-7; D is unclear. The CDR3 is made up of 11 amino acids. Germline-derived CDR1 and CDR2 are MGHDK and SYGVNS. The ends were cut back, 7 bases at V and 3 bases at J, with 7 bases in the middle. CDR3 coding DNA: TGTGCCAGCATGGAAAGCTACGAGCAGTACTTC. It yields the protein CASMESYEQYF.

V and J are TRBV9 and TRBJ1-6, with D perhaps TRBD1 (5 bases). Per the germline V gene, CDR1 is SGDLS and CDR2 is YYNGEE. V gave up 2 bases and J gave up 5 bases, with 8 bases separating them. This CDR3 spans 14 amino acids. CDR3 loop: CASSVDSDNSPLHF. CDR3 bases: TGTGCCAGCAGCGTCGACAGCGATAATTCACCCCTCCACTTT.

The chain recombines TRBV18 with TRBJ2-7, with D possibly being TRBD2 (5 bases). Germline CDR1 is KGHSH and CDR2 is LQKENI. This CDR3 contains 18 residues. The V gene lost 6 bases and the J gene lost 1 base, with 25 bases spanning the gap. The CDR3, as DNA: TGTGCCAGCTCCCTAAAGGACCTTGGCACTAGAATTTCCTACGAGCAGTACTTC. It yields the protein CASSLKDLGTRISYEQYF.

As for this clonotype: The junction differs from germline at one of its ends, possibly a read error. This sequence joins TRBV7-9 and TRBJ2-2; perhaps TRBD2 as D (6 bases). The CDR3 spans 14 residues. CDR1 and CDR2 (germline): SEHNR, FQNEAQ (reference sequence). The CDR3 DNA reads as TGTGCCAGTACAGTGACTACGAACACCGGGGGGCTGTTTTTT. Translation: CASTVTTNTGGLFF.

This clonotype was seen a handful of times. This rearrangement joins TRBV11-2 to TRBJ2-2; the D is unclear. Trimming pared 6 bases from V and 4 bases from J, leaving 15 bases between. Germline CDR1 SGHAT, CDR2 FQNNGV. The CDR3 runs 15 residues. The CDR3: CASSYSAPITGELFF. Written as DNA, the CDR3 is TGTGCCAGCAGTTACTCGGCTCCCATCACCGGGGAGCTGTTTTTT.

This clonotype was found a few times. The V gene is TRBV20-1, the J gene TRBJ1-5; tentatively, D is TRBD1 (6 bases). CDR3 size: 13 residues. Germline V CDR1 and CDR2: DFQATT, SNEGSKA (reference sequence). Trimming took off 5 bases at V and 6 bases at J, with 14 bases between the two ends. The CDR3 DNA reads as TGCAGTGCTCGGACAGTCGAGGGTCAGCCCCAGCATTTT. This gives the protein CSARTVEGQPQHF.

This clonotype was counted ten times or more. The chain links TRBV7-2 to TRBJ2-5; 7 nucleotides match TRBD2. CDR1 is SGHTA and CDR2 is FQGNSA in the germline V gene. V shed 5 bases, J shed 5 bases, and the junction held 11 bases outside the gene matches. The CDR3 contains 15 residues. CDR3 sequence: CASSPLAGVEETQYF. DNA for the CDR3: TGTGCCAGCAGCCCCCTTGCGGGAGTAGAGGAGACCCAGTACTTC.